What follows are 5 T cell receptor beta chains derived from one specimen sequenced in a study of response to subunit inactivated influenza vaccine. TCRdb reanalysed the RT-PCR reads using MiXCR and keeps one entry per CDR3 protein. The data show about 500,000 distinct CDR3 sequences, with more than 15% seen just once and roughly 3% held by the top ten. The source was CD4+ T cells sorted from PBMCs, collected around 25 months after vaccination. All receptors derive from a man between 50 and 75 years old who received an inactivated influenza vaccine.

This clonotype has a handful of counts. Here the CDR3 DNA reads TGTGCCAGCAGCAGAGGGGGCGGGAGCTCCTACAATGAGCAGTTCTTC. Its protein product is CASSRGGGSSYNEQFF. The rearrangement links TRBV7-2 to TRBJ2-1; D may correspond to TRBD1 or TRBD2 (7 bases each). V shed 5 bases and J shed 0 bases, with 14 bases lying between them. Germline lookup yields CDR1 SGHTA and CDR2 FQGNSA. This CDR3 comprises 16 residues.

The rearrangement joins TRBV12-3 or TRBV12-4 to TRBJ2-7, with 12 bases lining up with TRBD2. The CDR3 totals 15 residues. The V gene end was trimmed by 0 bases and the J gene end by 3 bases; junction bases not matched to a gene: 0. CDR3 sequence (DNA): TGTGCCAGCAGTTTAGCGACTAGCGGGGGCTACGAGCAGTACTTC. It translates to CASSLATSGGYEQYF.

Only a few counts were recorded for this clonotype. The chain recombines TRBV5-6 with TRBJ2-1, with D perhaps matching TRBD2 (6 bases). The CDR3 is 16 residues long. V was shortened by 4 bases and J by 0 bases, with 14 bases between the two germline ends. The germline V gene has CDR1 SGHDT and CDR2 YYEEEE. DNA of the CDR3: TGTGCCAGCAGCGGTGGGGGGATCGGCTCCTACAATGAGCAGTTCTTC. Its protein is CASSGGGIGSYNEQFF.

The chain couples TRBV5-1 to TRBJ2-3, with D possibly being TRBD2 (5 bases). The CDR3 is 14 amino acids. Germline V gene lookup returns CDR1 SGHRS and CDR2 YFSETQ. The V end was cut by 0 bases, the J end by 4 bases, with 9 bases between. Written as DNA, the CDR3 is TGCGCCAGCAGCTTGGATGGGAGCGCAGATACGCAGTATTTT. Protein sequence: CASSLDGSADTQYF.

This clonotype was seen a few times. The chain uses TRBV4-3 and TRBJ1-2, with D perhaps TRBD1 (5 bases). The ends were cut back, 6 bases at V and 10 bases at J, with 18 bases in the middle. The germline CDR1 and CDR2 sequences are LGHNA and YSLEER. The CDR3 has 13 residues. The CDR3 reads CASREGQGSLYTF. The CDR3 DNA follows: TGCGCCAGCAGAGAAGGGCAGGGTAGTCTCTACACCTTC.